The 26 T cell receptor beta chains in this list originate from one sample, sequenced in a study of graft-versus-host responses after intestinal transplantation. The starting material, graft tissue, was processed to release intraepithelial and lamina propria lymphocytes. TCRdb keeps only in-frame clones here, not all; method: immunoSEQ multiplex PCR. The sample carries fewer than 9,500 clones, 74% recorded once. The source material was ileum tissue, sampled around 500 days after intestinal transplant. The receptors shown here come from a human patient who received an intestinal transplant, so some T cells may come from the graft donor.

The chain has TRBV20-1 and TRBJ2-1; 8 positions agree with TRBD2. The germline V gene has CDR1 DFQATT and CDR2 SNEGSKA (reference sequence). The V and J ends lost 7 bases and 12 bases, in that order; junction bases with no gene match: 8. The CDR3 loop spans 11 amino acids. This CDR3 is CSVGAGGGQFF. The CDR3 DNA follows: TGCAGTGTTGGGGCGGGGGGCGGGCAGTTCTTC.

This clone was picked up a small number of times. The V gene is TRBV9, the J gene TRBJ1-4; 7 bases match TRBD1. Germline trimming cut 4 bases from V and 8 bases from J; bases unmatched to any gene: 11. This CDR3 is 15 amino acids long. Germline V lookup: CDR1 SGDLS, CDR2 YYNGEE. The CDR3 spells CASSPHRGEREKLFF. For the CDR3, the DNA is TGTGCCAGCAGCCCCCACAGGGGAGAGAGGGAAAAACTGTTTTTT.

J is TRBJ1-2 and V is TRBV9; D gene ambiguous. CDR3 length: 14 residues. The V and J ends lost 0 bases and 2 bases respectively, with 8 bases between them. Germline CDR1 and CDR2: SGDLS and YYNGEE. The CDR3 DNA follows: TGTGCCAGCAGCGTAGCTACAGCGAACTATGGCTACACCTTC. The encoded protein is CASSVATANYGYTF.

By sample fraction, this clone is medium-sized. CDR3 protein: CASGTGQSYEQYF. Written as DNA, the CDR3 is TGTGCCAGCGGAACCGGACAATCCTACGAGCAGTACTTC. This chain uses TRBV28 with TRBJ2-7; tentatively, D is TRBD1 (5 bases). V was trimmed by 8 bases and J by 1 base, leaving 12 bases between them. Germline assignment: CDR1 MDHEN and CDR2 SYDVKM. This CDR3 contains 13 residues.

The V and J genes are TRBV7-9 and TRBJ1-1; D is unresolved. Germline V CDR1 and CDR2: SEHNR, FQNEAQ (reference sequence). The CDR3 has 13 amino acids. V was shortened by 5 bases and J by 5 bases, with 12 bases between the two germline ends. CDR3 sequence: CASSDLVGTEAFF. CDR3 sequence (DNA): TGTGCCAGCAGCGACCTTGTCGGGACTGAAGCTTTCTTT.

J is TRBJ1-1 and V is TRBV6-5, with unresolved D. Germline assignment: CDR1 MNHEY and CDR2 SVGAGI. V lost 7 bases and J lost 4, with 19 bases in between. This CDR3 is 15 amino acids long. The CDR3 reads CASTSSLGIGTEAFF. CDR3 DNA sequence: TGTGCCAGCACTTCCTCCCTGGGGATCGGCACTGAAGCTTTCTTT.

The J gene is TRBJ1-1, the V gene TRBV6-1; D unclear. V dropped 10 bases and J dropped 4 bases, with 13 bases sitting between them. Looked up from germline, CDR1 is MNHNS and CDR2 is SASEGT. The length of the CDR3 is 12 residues. The CDR3 protein is CATGQHGTEAFF. The CDR3 DNA reads TGTGCCACCGGCCAACATGGCACTGAAGCTTTCTTT.

This chain links TRBV6-5 with TRBJ1-4; D is possibly TRBD1 (5 bases). Trimming took off 6 bases at V and 4 bases at J, with 12 bases between the two ends. Germline CDR1 is MNHEY and CDR2 is SVGAGI. The CDR3 contains 14 residues. The CDR3 reads CASRHDSFNEKLFF. CDR3 sequence (DNA): TGTGCCAGCAGGCACGACAGTTTTAATGAAAAACTGTTTTTT.

The chain uses TRBV5-1 and TRBJ1-1, with a tentative D call TRBD1 (6 bases). Trimming removed 1 base from V and 5 bases from J, with 6 bases in between. This CDR3 is 12 amino acids long. In germline, CDR1 is SGHRS, CDR2 YFSETQ. CDR3 in amino acids: CASSLRGTEAFF. The CDR3 nucleotides read TGCGCCAGCAGCTTGAGGGGGACTGAAGCTTTCTTT.

The DNA for the CDR3 is TGTGCCAGCAGTTTTAGCGGGACGGAGACCCAGTACTTC. Its translation is CASSFSGTETQYF. The chain combines TRBV27 with TRBJ2-5, with 8 bases fitting TRBD2. V gave up 3 bases and J gave up 5 bases; unmatched junction bases: 2. Germline CDR1 and CDR2: MNHEY and SMNVEV (reference sequence). The CDR3 is 13 amino acids.

This sequence joins TRBV7-9 and TRBJ2-3, with D maybe TRBD2 (6 bases). With 1 base removed from V and 1 base from J, the gap between germline ends came to 15 bases. The CDR3 length is 17 residues. Germline V gene sequence: CDR1 SEHNR, CDR2 FQNEAQ (reference sequence). In DNA form, the CDR3 reads TGTGCCAGCAGCTTAGGGTGGGGGGAGATGGGCACAGATACGCAGTATTTT. Translating it yields CASSLGWGEMGTDTQYF.

The V gene is TRBV30, the J gene TRBJ2-2; 8 bases agree with TRBD2. CDR1 is GTSNPN and CDR2 is SVGIG in the germline V gene (reference sequence). This CDR3 spans 13 amino acids. The V segment lost 6 bases and the J segment 1 base; nucleotides outside the gene matches: 1. CDR3 nucleotide sequence: TGTGCCTGTAGCGGGGTGAACACCGGGGAGCTGTTTTTT. This codes for CACSGVNTGELFF.

This chain connects TRBV7-3 to TRBJ2-1, with D perhaps TRBD2 (5 bases). V was shortened by 5 bases and J by 4 bases, with 21 bases between the two germline ends. Germline-derived CDR1 and CDR2 are SGHTA and FQGTGA. The length of the CDR3 is 17 residues. The CDR3 here is CASSPKIGLLSYNEQFF. DNA of the CDR3: TGTGCCAGCAGCCCTAAAATAGGACTTCTTAGTTACAATGAGCAGTTCTTC.

This sequence joins TRBV7-3 and TRBJ1-5; possible D gene TRBD1, 5 bases. Germline assignment: CDR1 SGHTA and CDR2 FQGTGA. This CDR3 comprises 14 residues. V dropped 5 bases and J dropped 3 bases, with 11 bases sitting between them. The DNA of the CDR3 is TGTGCCAGCAGCCCCGGGACGGTCAATCAGCCCCAGCATTTT. Its translation: CASSPGTVNQPQHF.

This clone has a single count. The junction and the germline gene differ at one end; a read error may be behind it. This chain links TRBV5-3 with TRBJ1-5; no clear D gene. TRBV5-3 is an ORF; its function is uncertain. This CDR3 has 14 residues. The CDR3 region has the DNA TGTGCCAGCAGCTCAATCGGTACCGATCAGCCCCAGCATTTT. Translating it yields CASSSIGTDQPQHF.

The chain couples TRBV2 to TRBJ2-3; 8 bases line up with TRBD1. Germline V CDR1 and CDR2: SNHLY, FYNNEI. J lost 2 bases, V lost 3 bases, and 7 bases had no gene match. This CDR3 has 16 residues. This CDR3 reads CASSDWGQDPTDTQYF. The CDR3 DNA sequence: TGTGCCAGCAGTGACTGGGGACAGGATCCCACAGATACGCAGTATTTT.

The chain couples TRBV7-3 to TRBJ2-3, with 9 bases that match TRBD2. Per the germline V gene, CDR1 is SGHTA and CDR2 is FQGTGA. This CDR3 contains 14 residues. The V segment lost 5 bases and the J segment 4 bases; nucleotides outside the gene matches: 4. CDR3 in amino acids: CASSAGLAPDTQYF. CDR3 sequence (DNA): TGTGCCAGCAGCGCCGGACTAGCGCCAGATACGCAGTATTTT.

This clone was detected only a few times. The rearrangement links TRBV7-3 to TRBJ2-7; no firm D call. The CDR3 is 14 amino acids. The V gene lost 2 bases and the J gene lost 0 bases, with 8 bases spanning the gap. The V gene's germline CDR1 is SGHTA and CDR2 FQGTGA. CDR3 residues: CASSLAPSSYEQYF. The CDR3 nucleotides are TGTGCCAGCAGCTTAGCTCCGAGCTCCTACGAGCAGTACTTC. The complete variable domain, with remaining parts taken from reference TRBV7-3 and TRBJ2-7, reads GAGVSQTPSNKVTEKGKYVELRCDPISGHTALYWYRQSLGQGPEFLIYFQGTGAADDSGLPNDRFFAVRPEGSVSTLKIQRTERGDSAVYLCASSLAPSSYEQYFGPGTRLTVT.

This clone ranks as medium-sized (0.01 to 0.1%). The rearrangement joins TRBV11-1 to TRBJ2-5; maybe TRBD1 (6 bases). Trimming shortened V by 1 base and J by 5 bases, and 20 bases separated the two germline ends. This CDR3 is 17 amino acids long. Germline V CDR1 and CDR2: SGHAT, FQDESV (reference sequence). CDR3 DNA: TGTGCCAGCAGCTTAGGCCAGGGGATACCCGTCTCGGAGACCCAGTACTTC. Translation: CASSLGQGIPVSETQYF.

DNA of the CDR3: TGTGCCAGCAGCTTGGGACACTCTGGGGCCAACGTCCTGACTTTC. Translating gives CASSLGHSGANVLTF. The rearrangement links TRBV5-4 to TRBJ2-6; no definite D call. CDR3 length equals 15 residues. V was cut by 0 bases and J by 0 bases, with 4 bases left in between. The germline V gene encodes CDR1 SGHNT and CDR2 YYREEE (reference sequence).

The V and J genes are TRBV7-9 and TRBJ2-2, with no clear D. The germline CDR1 and CDR2 sequences are SEHNR and FQNEAQ (reference sequence). This CDR3 is 16 amino acids long. V lost 0 bases and J 0 bases, leaving 8 bases between the germline ends. The CDR3 region is CASSLAYGSNTGELFF. The CDR3 bases are TGTGCCAGCAGCTTAGCGTACGGGTCGAACACCGGGGAGCTGTTTTTT.

This chain joins TRBV30 and TRBJ1-4; D not certain. Trimming took 1 base from V and 6 from J, leaving 9 bases between them. Germline CDR1 and CDR2: GTSNPN and SVGIG (reference sequence). The CDR3 length is 13 residues. CDR3 sequence reads: CAWSEGFYEKLFF. CDR3 bases: TGTGCCTGGAGTGAGGGTTTTTATGAAAAACTGTTTTTT.

The V call is TRBV19, the J call TRBJ2-4, with 9 bases matching TRBD1. Trimming took 4 bases from V and 0 from J; bases not matched to a gene: 4. Per the germline V gene, CDR1 is LNHDA and CDR2 is SQIVND (reference sequence). The CDR3 is made up of 16 amino acids. Here the CDR3 reads CASSNRGLLAKNIQYF. In nucleotides, the CDR3 is TGTGCCAGTAGTAACAGGGGGCTCTTAGCCAAAAACATTCAGTACTTC.

The chain has TRBV5-1 and TRBJ2-1; D unresolved. This CDR3 is built from 12 residues. The ends were cut back, 0 bases at V and 8 bases at J, with 6 bases in the middle. CDR1 SGHRS and CDR2 YFSETQ come from the germline V gene. The CDR3 reads CASSLAMDEQFF. CDR3 in DNA: TGCGCCAGCAGCTTGGCCATGGATGAGCAGTTCTTC.

V usage is TRBV7-9 and J usage is TRBJ1-3; no firm D call. V was pared by 3 bases and J by 0 bases, with 12 bases between. In germline, CDR1 is SEHNR, CDR2 FQNEAQ (reference sequence). This CDR3 is 16 amino acids long. CDR3 loop: CASSLGQPSSGNTIYF. The DNA for the CDR3 is TGTGCCAGCAGCTTGGGCCAGCCGAGCTCTGGAAACACCATATATTTT.

CDR3: CASRGSELAEEGHGELFF. The CDR3 DNA reads as TGTGCCAGCAGGGGATCGGAACTAGCGGAAGAAGGTCACGGGGAGCTGTTTTTT. The chain carries TRBV5-8 and TRBJ2-2; TRBD2 agrees at 8 bases. The junction had 19 bases not matched to a gene; V was cut back by 5 bases and J by 7 bases. This CDR3 has 18 amino acids. The V gene's germline CDR1 is SGHTS and CDR2 YDEGEE.